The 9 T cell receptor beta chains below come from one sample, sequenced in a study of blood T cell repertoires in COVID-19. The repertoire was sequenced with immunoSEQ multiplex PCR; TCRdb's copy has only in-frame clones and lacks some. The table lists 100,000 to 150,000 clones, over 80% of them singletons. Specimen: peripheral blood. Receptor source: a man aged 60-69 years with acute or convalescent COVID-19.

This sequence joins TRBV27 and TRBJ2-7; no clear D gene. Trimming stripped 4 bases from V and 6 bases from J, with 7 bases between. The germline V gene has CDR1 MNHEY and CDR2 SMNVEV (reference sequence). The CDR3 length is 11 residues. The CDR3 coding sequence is TGTGCCAGCAGTTCCGGTGGCGAGCAGTACTTC. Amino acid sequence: CASSSGGEQYF.

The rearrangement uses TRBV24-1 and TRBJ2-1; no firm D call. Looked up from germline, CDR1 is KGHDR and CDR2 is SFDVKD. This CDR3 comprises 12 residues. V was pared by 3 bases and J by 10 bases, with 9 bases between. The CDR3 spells CATSDPFREQFF. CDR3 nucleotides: TGTGCCACCAGTGATCCATTCAGAGAGCAGTTCTTC.

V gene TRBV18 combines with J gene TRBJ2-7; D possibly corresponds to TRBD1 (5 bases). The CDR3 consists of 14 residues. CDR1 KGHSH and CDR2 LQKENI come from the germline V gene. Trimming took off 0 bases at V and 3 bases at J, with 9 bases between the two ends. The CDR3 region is CASSPPGQGYEQYF. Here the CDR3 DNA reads TGTGCCAGCTCACCACCGGGGCAGGGCTACGAGCAGTACTTC.

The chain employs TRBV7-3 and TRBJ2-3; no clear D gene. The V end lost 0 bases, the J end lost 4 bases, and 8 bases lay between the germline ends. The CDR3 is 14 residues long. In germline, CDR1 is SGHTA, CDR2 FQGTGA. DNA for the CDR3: TGTGCCAGCAGCTTAACATCTGTCGCAGATACGCAGTATTTT. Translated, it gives CASSLTSVADTQYF.

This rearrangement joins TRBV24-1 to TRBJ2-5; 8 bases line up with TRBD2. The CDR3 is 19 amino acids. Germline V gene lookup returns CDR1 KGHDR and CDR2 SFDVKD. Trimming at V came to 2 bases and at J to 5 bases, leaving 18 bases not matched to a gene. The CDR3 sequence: CATSDSLWSGGSQGETQYF. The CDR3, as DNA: TGTGCCACCAGTGATTCGCTCTGGAGCGGGGGCAGCCAGGGGGAGACCCAGTACTTC.

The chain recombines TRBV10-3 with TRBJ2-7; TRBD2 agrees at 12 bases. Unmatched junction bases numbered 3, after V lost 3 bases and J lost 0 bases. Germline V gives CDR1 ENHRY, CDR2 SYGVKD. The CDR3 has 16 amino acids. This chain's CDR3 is CAISDWTSGASYEQYF. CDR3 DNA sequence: TGTGCCATCAGTGACTGGACTAGCGGGGCCTCCTACGAGCAGTACTTC.

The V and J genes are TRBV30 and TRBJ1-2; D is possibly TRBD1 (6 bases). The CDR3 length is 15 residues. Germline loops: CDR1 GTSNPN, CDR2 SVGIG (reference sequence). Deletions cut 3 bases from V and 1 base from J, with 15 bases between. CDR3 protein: CAWRRAGALNYGYTF. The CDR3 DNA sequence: TGTGCCTGGAGGAGAGCAGGGGCCCTTAACTATGGCTACACCTTC.

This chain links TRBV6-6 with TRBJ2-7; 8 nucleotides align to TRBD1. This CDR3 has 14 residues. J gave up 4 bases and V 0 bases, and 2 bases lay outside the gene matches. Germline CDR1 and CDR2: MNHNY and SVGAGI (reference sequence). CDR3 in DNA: TGTGCCAGCAGTTACTCGACAGGGGCGTACGAGCAGTACTTC. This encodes CASSYSTGAYEQYF.

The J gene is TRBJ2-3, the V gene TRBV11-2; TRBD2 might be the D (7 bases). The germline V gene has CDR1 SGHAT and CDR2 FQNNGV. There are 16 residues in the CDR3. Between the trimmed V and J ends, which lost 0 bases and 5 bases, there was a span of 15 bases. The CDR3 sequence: CASSLETGRVGDTQYF. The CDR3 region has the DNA TGTGCCAGCAGCTTAGAAACAGGGAGGGTGGGAGATACGCAGTATTTT.